This paragraph reports one T cell receptor beta chain. Its antigen remains unknown. The sample comes from a study of T-cell memory formation after mild COVID-19. Broader study findings: Day 15 to 85 contracting clones showed balanced CD4/CD8; day 15 to 37 expanders favored CD4+. Contracting CD8+ clones were enriched in EMRA, CD4+ mainly in CM and EM. Pre-infection memory contained some responding clones, which suggested that cross-reactive memory had joined.

MiXCR, applied by TCRdb to the 5' RACE reads, yields one record per CDR3 protein. The profile shows about 420,000 distinct CDR3 sequences, 20% to 30% of them singletons. The CDR3 contains 15 residues. CDR1 is SNHLY, CDR2 FYNNEI, per germline. V was trimmed by 10 bases and J by 0 bases, leaving 17 bases between them. The chain uses TRBV2 and TRBJ2-3, with D possibly called TRBD1 or TRBD2 (5 bases each). The TCR originated in an adult woman who had mild COVID-19 (a few samples of this study predate the infection). Cell type and time point are not known. The sequencing input was PBMCs or a T cell subset sorted from them (not recorded which). The CDR3 protein is CAMKMGDYSTDTQYF. CDR3 nucleotides: TGTGCCATGAAAATGGGGGATTATAGCACAGATACGCAGTATTTT.